This section outlines one T cell receptor (beta chain) sequence together with its context. This record comes from a study of blood T cell repertoires in COVID-19. Overall study: Spain, Italy and the United States supplied samples that represented acute and convalescent COVID-19. The analysed material was cDNA or gDNA that came from T cells, B-cell-depleted T cells, or PBMCs.

In the source study's methods: Amplification of reference gene primers was used by the study to estimate nucleated cell counts. The method was immunoSEQ multiplex PCR; TCRdb's version includes in-frame clones alone and lacks a portion of them. V and J calls and clone size are copied from that table; D and trimming were computed from the DNA. Here the sample spans about 28,000 clones, more than 70% being singletons. Germline V CDR1 and CDR2: SGHNT, YYREEE (reference sequence). There are 15 residues in the CDR3. V lost 0 bases, J lost 4 bases, and 3 bases stayed unmatched. The sequenced material came from peripheral blood. The clonotype was recovered from a boy aged 2 to 10 with active or convalescent COVID-19. The chain is built from TRBV5-4 and TRBJ2-7, with 11 bases lining up with TRBD1. CDR3 bases: TGTGCCAGCAGCTTGGATGGGACAGGGGGGTACGAGCAGTACTTC. Translated, it gives CASSLDGTGGYEQYF.